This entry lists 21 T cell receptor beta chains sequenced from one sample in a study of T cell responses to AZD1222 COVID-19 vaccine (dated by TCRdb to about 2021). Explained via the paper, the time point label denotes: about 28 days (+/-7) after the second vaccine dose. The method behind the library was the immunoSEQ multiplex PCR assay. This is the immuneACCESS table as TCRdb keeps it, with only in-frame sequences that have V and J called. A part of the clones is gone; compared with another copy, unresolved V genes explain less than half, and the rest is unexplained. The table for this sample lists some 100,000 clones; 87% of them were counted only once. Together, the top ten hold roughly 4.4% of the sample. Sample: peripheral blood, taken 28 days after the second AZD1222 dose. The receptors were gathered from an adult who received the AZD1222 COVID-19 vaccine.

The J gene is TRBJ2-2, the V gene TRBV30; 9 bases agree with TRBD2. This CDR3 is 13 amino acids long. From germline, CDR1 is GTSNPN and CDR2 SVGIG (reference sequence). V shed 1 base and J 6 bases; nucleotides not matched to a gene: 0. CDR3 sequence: CAWSERGAGELFF. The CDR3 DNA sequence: TGTGCCTGGAGTGAGCGGGGGGCCGGGGAGCTGTTTTTT.

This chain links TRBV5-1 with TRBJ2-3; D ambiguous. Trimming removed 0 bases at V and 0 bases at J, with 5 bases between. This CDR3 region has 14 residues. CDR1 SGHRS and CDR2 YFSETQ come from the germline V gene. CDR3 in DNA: TGCGCCAGCAGCTTGGCGCCTAGCACAGATACGCAGTATTTT. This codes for CASSLAPSTDTQYF. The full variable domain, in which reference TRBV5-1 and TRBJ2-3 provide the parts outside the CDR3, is KAGVTQTPRYLIKTRGQQVTLSCSPISGHRSVSWYQQTPGQGLQFLFEYFSETQRNKGNFPGRFSGRQFSNSRSEMNVSTLELGDSALYLCASSLAPSTDTQYFGPGTRLTVL.

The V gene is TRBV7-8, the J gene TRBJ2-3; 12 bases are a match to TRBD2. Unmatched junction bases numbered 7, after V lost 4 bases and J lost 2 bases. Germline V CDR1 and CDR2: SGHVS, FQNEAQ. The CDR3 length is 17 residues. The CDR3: CASSSRTSGIYTDTQYF. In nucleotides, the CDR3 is TGTGCCAGCAGCTCGCGGACTAGCGGGATATACACAGATACGCAGTATTTT.

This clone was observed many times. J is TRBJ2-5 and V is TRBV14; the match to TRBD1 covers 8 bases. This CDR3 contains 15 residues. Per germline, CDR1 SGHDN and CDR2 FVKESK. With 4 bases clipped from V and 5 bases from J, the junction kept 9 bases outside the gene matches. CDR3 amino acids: CASSRLTGVRETQYF. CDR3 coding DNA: TGTGCCAGCAGCCGACTGACAGGGGTCCGGGAGACCCAGTACTTC.

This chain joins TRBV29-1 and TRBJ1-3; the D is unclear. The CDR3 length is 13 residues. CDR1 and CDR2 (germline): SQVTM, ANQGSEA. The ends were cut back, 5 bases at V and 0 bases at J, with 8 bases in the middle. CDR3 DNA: TGCAGCGTTCAGACGGTCTCTGGAAACACCATATATTTT. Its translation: CSVQTVSGNTIYF.

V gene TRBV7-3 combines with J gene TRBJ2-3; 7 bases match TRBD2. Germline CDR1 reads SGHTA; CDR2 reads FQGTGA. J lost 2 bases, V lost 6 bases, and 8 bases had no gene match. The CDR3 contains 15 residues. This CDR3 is CASRSLAEATDTQYF. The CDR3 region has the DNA TGTGCCAGCAGATCCCTAGCGGAAGCCACAGATACGCAGTATTTT.

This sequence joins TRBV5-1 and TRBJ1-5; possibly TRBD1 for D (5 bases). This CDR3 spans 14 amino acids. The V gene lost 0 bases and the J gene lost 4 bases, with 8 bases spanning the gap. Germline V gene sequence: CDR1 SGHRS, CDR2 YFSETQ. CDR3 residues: CASSLEGVNQPQHF. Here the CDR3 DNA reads TGCGCCAGCAGCTTGGAAGGGGTTAATCAGCCCCAGCATTTT.

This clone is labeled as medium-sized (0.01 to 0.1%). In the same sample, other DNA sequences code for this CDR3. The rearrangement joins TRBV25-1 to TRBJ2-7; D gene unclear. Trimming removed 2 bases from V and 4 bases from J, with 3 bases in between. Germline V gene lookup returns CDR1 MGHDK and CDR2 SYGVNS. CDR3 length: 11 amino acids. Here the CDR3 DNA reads TGTGCCAGCAGTGAAGCATACGAGCAGTACTTC. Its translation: CASSEAYEQYF.

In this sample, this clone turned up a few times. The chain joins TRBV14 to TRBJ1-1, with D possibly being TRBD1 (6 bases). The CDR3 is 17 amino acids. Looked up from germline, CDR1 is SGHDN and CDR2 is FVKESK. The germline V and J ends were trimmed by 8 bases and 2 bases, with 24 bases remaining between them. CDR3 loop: CASGRGLQTTTNTEAFF. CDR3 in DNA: TGTGCCAGCGGGCGGGGGCTTCAGACAACTACTAACACTGAAGCTTTCTTT.

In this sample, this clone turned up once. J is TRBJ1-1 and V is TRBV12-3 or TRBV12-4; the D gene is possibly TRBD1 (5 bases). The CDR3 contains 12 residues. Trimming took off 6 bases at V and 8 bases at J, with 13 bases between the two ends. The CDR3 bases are TGTGCCAGCAGCGACAGTCCAGGGGAAGCTTTCTTT. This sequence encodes CASSDSPGEAFF.

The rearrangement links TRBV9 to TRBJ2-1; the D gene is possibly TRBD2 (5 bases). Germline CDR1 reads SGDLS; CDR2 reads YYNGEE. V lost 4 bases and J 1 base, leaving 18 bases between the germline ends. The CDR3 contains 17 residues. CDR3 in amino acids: CASSPWHPGISYNEQFF. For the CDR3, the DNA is TGTGCCAGCAGCCCGTGGCATCCGGGGATTTCCTACAATGAGCAGTTCTTC.

In nucleotides, the CDR3 is TGTGCCAGCAGCTTGAGGATCCGAGCGGGGGGCATGGATACGCAGTATTTT. Translating gives CASSLRIRAGGMDTQYF. The V and J genes are TRBV11-3 and TRBJ2-3; 9 positions match TRBD2. There are 17 residues in the CDR3. Trimming cost V 3 bases and J 6 bases; bases outside gene matches: 13. CDR1 and CDR2 (germline): SGHNT, YENEEA.

In DNA form, the CDR3 reads TGTGCCAGCAGCAGGGACAGGGGGCATAACATTCAGTACTTC. This translates into CASSRDRGHNIQYF. V gene TRBV5-4 combines with J gene TRBJ2-4; the match to TRBD1 covers 12 bases. The CDR3 is 14 amino acids. The germline gives CDR1 SGHNT, CDR2 YYREEE (reference sequence). With V trimmed by 4 bases and J by 7 bases, 3 bases remained unmatched.

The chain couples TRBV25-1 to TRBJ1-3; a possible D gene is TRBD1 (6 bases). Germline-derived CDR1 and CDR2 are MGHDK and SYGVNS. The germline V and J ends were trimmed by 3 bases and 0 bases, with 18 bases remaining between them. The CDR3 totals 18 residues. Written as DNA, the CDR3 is TGTGCCAGCAGTGACCACCTAGGGAGGGGGTCCTCTGGAAACACCATATATTTT. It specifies CASSDHLGRGSSGNTIYF. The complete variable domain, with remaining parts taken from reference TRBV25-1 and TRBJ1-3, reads EADIYQTPRYLVIGTGKKITLECSQTMGHDKMYWYQQDPGMELHLIHYSYGVNSTEKGDLSSESTVSRIRTEHFPLTLESARPSHTSQYLCASSDHLGRGSSGNTIYFGEGSWLTVV.

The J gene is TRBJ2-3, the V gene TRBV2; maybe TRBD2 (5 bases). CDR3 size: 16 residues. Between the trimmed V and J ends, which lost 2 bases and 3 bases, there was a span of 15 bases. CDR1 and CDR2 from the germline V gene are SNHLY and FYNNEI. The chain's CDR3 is CASSETLGGRTDTQYF. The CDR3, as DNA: TGTGCCAGCAGTGAAACCCTAGGTGGGAGAACAGATACGCAGTATTTT.

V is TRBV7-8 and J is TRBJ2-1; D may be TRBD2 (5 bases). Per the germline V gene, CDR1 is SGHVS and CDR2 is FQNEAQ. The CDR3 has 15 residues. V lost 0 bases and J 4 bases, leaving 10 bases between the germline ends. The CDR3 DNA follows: TGTGCCAGCAGCTTAGCGGAGGTGGGATACAATGAGCAGTTCTTC. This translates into CASSLAEVGYNEQFF. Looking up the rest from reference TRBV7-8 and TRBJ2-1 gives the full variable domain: GAGVSQSPRYKVAKRGQDVALRCDPISGHVSLFWYQQALGQGPEFLTYFQNEAQLDKSGLPSDRFFAERPEGSVSTLKIQRTQQEDSAVYLCASSLAEVGYNEQFFGPGTRLTVL.

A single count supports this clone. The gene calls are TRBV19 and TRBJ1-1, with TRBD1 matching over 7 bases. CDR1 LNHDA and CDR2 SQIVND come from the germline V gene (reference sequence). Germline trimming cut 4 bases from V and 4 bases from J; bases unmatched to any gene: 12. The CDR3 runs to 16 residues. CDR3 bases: TGTGCCAGTAGTACTTCACCGGACAGGTTATCCACTGAAGCTTTCTTT. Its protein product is CASSTSPDRLSTEAFF. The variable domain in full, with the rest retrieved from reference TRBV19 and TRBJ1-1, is DGGITQSPKYLFRKEGQNVTLSCEQNLNHDAMYWYRQDPGQGLRLIYYSQIVNDFQKGDIAEGYSVSREKKESFPLTVTSAQKNPTAFYLCASSTSPDRLSTEAFFGQGTRLTVV.

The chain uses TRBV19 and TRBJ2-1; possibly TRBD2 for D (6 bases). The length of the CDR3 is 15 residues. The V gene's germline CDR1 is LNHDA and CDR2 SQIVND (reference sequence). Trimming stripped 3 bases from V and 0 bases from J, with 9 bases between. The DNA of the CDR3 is TGTGCCAGTAGTATCGACGGGAGCTCCTACAATGAGCAGTTCTTC. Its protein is CASSIDGSSYNEQFF. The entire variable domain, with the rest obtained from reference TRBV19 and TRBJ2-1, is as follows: DGGITQSPKYLFRKEGQNVTLSCEQNLNHDAMYWYRQDPGQGLRLIYYSQIVNDFQKGDIAEGYSVSREKKESFPLTVTSAQKNPTAFYLCASSIDGSSYNEQFFGPGTRLTVL.

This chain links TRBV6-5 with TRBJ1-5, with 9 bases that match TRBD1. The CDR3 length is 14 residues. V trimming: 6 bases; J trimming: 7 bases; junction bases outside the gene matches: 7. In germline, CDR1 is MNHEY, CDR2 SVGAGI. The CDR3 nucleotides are TGTGCCAGCAGGGGACAGGGAGAGAGCCAGCCCCAGCATTTT. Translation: CASRGQGESQPQHF.

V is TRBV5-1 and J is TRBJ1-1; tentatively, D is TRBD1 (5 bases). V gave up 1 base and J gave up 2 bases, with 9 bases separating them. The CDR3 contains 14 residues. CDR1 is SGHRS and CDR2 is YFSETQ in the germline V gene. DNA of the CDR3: TGCGCCAGCAGCTTGTGGGGGGGAAACACTGAAGCTTTCTTT. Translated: CASSLWGGNTEAFF.

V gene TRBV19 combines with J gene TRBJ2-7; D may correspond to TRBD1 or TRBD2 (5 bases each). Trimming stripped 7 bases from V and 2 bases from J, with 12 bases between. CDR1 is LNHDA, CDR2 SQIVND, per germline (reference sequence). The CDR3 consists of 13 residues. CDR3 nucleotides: TGTGCCAGTAAGGGACCGGCCCCCTACGAGCAGTACTTC. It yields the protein CASKGPAPYEQYF.